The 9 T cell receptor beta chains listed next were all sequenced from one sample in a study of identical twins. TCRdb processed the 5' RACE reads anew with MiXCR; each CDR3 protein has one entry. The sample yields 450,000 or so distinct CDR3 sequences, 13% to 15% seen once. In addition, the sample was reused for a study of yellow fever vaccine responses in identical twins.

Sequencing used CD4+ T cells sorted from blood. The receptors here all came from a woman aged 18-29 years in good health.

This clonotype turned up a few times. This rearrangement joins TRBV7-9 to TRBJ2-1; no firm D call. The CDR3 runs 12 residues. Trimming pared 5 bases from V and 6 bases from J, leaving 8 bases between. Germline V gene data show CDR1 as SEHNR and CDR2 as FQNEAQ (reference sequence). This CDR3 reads CASSPDANEQFF. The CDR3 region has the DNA TGTGCCAGCAGCCCGGACGCCAATGAGCAGTTCTTC.

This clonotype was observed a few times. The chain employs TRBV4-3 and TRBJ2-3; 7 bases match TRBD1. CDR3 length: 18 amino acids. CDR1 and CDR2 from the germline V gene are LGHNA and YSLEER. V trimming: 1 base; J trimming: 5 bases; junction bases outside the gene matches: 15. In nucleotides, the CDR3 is TGCGCCAGCAGCCAAGGGGGGAGAGGGACAGTCGGAGGAGATACGCAGTATTTT. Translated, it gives CASSQGGRGTVGGDTQYF.

The CDR3 loop is CASSQGSDRAEQYF. The CDR3 nucleotides are TGTGCCAGCAGCCAGGGGTCGGACAGGGCGGAGCAGTACTTC. The chain is built from TRBV11-2 and TRBJ2-7; 8 bases are a match to TRBD1. The germline gives CDR1 SGHAT, CDR2 FQNNGV. V trimming: 5 bases; J trimming: 7 bases; junction bases outside the gene matches: 10. The length of the CDR3 is 14 residues.

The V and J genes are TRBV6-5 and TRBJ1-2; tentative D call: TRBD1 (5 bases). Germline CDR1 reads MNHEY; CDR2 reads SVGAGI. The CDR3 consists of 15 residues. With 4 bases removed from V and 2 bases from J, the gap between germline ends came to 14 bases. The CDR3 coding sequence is TGTGCCAGCAGTTTGTCGGGGGGTGTCAACTATGGCTACACCTTC. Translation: CASSLSGGVNYGYTF.

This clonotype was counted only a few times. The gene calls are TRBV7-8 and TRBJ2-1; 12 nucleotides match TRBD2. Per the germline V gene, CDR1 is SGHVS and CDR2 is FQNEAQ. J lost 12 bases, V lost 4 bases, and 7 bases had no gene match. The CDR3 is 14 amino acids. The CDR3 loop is CASSSGLAGWAQFF. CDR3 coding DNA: TGTGCCAGCAGCTCGGGACTAGCGGGCTGGGCGCAGTTCTTC.

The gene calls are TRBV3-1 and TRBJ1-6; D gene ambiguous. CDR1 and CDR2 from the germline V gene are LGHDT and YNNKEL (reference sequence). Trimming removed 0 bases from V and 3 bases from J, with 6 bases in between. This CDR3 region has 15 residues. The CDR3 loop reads CASSQDEVYNSPLHF. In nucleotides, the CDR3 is TGTGCCAGCAGCCAAGATGAAGTCTATAATTCACCCCTCCACTTT.

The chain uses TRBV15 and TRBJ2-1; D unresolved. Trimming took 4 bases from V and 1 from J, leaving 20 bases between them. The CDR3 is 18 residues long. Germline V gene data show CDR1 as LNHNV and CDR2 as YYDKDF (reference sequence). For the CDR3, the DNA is TGTGCCACCAGCAACGATGCCAAGGAGCGTCGATCCTACAATGAGCAGTTCTTC. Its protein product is CATSNDAKERRSYNEQFF.

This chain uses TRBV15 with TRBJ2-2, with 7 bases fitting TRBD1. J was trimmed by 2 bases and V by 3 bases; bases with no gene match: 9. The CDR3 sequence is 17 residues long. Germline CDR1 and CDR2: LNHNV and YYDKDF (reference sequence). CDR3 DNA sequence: TGTGCCACCAGCAGGAAGACAGGGCGATTTAACACCGGGGAGCTGTTTTTT. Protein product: CATSRKTGRFNTGELFF.

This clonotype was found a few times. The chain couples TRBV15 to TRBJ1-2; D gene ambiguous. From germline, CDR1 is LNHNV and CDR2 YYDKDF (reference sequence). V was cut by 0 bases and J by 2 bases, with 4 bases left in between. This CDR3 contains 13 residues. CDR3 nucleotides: TGTGCCACCAGCAGAGAAATGAACTATGGCTACACCTTC. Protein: CATSREMNYGYTF.